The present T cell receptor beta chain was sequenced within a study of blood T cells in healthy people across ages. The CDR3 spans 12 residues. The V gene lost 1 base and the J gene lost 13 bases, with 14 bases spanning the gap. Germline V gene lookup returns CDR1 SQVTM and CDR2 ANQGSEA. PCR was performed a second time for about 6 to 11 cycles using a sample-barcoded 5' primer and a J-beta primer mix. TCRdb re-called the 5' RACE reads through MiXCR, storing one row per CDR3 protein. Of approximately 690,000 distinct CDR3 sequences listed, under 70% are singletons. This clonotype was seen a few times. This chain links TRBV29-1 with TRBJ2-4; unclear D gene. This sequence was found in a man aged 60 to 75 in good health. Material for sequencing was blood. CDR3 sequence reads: CSVEGVGYGQYF. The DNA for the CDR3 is TGCAGCGTTGAAGGAGTTGGCTACGGGCAGTACTTC.